This T cell receptor (beta chain) was profiled in a study of regulatory T cells in long-lasting Graves disease. General study points: The persistent group shared about 2,500 public clonotypes, more than the approximately 1,000 shared by new patients.

The germline CDR1 and CDR2 sequences are SNHLY and FYNNEI. There are 15 residues in the CDR3. Documented time point: newly diagnosed GD, antithyroid drugs for less than 3 months. RNA extracted from PBMCs served as the sequencing template. To make TCR beta libraries, researchers used iRepertoire HTBI primers and Arm-PCR of CDR3 regions. TCRdb passed the multiplex PCR reads through MiXCR, listing each CDR3 protein once. This sample carries 400,000 to 500,000 distinct CDR3 sequences, about 15% of them seen once, and the ten largest clones take 20% to 25%. On this clonotype itself: Its antigen is not identified. A much larger clone differs by one base, so this may be a read error.

These data also featured in a second study, about T cells in Graves' hyperthyroidism and ophthalmopathy. Per that study: Primed by the HTBI set, a first-round RT-PCR was run on the TCR CDR3.

The TCR was taken from a woman aged 18 to 35 with Graves disease. V is TRBV2 and J is TRBJ1-3, with 7 bases fitting TRBD1. Here the sequenced sample was peripheral blood mononuclear cells (PBMCs), taken at new diagnosis, from a patient treated with antithyroid drugs. This CDR3 is CASTKGQLPGNAIYF. Here the CDR3 DNA reads TGTGCCAGCACTAAGGGACAGCTACCTGGAAACGCCATATATTTT.